What follows describes a single TCR beta chain. Antigen specificity is unknown. The data stem from a study of cytomegalovirus exposure and HLA in healthy donors. Whole-study results and caveats: It was in a later analysis that TCR association rates were seen to vary by HLA locus, highest for DRB1 and lowest for HLA-C.

From germline, CDR1 is SGHNT and CDR2 YENEEA. CDR3 length: 13 residues. Unmatched junction bases numbered 5, after V lost 5 bases and J lost 6 bases. Primers for the PCR totalled 60 Vbeta and 13 Jbeta. Measured with immunoSEQ multiplex PCR; TCRdb has only the in-frame clones, and not every one. This table holds some 120,000 clones, about 81% found once. The chain employs TRBV11-3 and TRBJ1-2; TRBD1 matches 8 bases. Sequencing was carried out using PBMCs. This receptor was obtained from a woman in her 30s in good health and CMV-seronegative. CDR3 DNA: TGTGCCAGCAGCCAATCACAGGGGGATGGCTACACCTTC. The encoded protein is CASSQSQGDGYTF.